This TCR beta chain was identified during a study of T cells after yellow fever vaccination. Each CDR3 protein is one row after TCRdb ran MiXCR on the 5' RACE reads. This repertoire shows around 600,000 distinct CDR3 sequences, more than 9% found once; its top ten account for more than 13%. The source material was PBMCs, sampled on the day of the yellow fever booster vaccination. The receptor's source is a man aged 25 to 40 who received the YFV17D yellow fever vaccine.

DNA of the CDR3: TGTGCCAGCAGTTTATCGAAAGGGTTCGAGCAGTACTTC. Protein: CASSLSKGFEQYF. The chain recombines TRBV27 with TRBJ2-7, with D uncertain. The CDR3 is made up of 13 amino acids. The germline gives CDR1 MNHEY, CDR2 SMNVEV (reference sequence). V lost 0 bases, J lost 6 bases, and 9 bases lay in between.